The sample holds a few counts of the clone carrying this T cell receptor beta chain. The sample is drawn from a study of blood T cell repertoires in COVID-19. Study-wide background: There were acute and convalescent COVID-19 samples, and they came from the United States, Italy and Spain. From T cells, B-cell-depleted T cells, or PBMCs came the material, which was cDNA or gDNA.

In the authors' methods: Reference gene primer amplification gave estimated nucleated cell counts. The protocol was immunoSEQ multiplex PCR, while the TCRdb copy is restricted to in-frame clones and leaves out a portion. That table gives V, J and clone size, and the DNA gave D and trimming. The sample lists approximately 450,000 clones, around 91% occurring once. The CDR3 runs 16 residues. Trimming shortened V by 5 bases and J by 10 bases, and 21 bases separated the two germline ends. Germline-derived CDR1 and CDR2 are MNHEY and SVGEGT. Sample: PBMCs or T cells enriched from blood (not recorded which). This receptor was obtained from a man younger than 40 who had recovered from COVID-19. The V gene is TRBV6-2 or TRBV6-3, the J gene TRBJ1-6, with D possibly TRBD1 on 6 matching bases. The CDR3 DNA reads as TGTGCCAGCAGTCGGCGCCGGGCCGAGACAGGATCACCCCTCCACTTT. It encodes CASSRRRAETGSPLHF.